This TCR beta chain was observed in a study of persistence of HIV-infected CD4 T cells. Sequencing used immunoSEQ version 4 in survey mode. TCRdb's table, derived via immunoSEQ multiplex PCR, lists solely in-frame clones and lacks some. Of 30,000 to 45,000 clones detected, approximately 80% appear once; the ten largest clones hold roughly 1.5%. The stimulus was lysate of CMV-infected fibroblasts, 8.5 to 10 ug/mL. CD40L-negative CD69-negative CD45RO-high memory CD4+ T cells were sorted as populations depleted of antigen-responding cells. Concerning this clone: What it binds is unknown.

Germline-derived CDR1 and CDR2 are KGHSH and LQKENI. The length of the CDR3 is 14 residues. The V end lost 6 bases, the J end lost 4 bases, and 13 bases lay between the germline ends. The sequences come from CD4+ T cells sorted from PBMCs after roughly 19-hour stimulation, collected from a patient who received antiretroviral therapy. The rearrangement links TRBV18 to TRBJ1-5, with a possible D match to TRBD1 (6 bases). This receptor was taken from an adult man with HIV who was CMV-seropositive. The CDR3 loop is CASSPGQSNQPQHF. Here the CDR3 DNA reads TGTGCCAGCTCCCCTGGACAGTCTAATCAGCCCCAGCATTTT.